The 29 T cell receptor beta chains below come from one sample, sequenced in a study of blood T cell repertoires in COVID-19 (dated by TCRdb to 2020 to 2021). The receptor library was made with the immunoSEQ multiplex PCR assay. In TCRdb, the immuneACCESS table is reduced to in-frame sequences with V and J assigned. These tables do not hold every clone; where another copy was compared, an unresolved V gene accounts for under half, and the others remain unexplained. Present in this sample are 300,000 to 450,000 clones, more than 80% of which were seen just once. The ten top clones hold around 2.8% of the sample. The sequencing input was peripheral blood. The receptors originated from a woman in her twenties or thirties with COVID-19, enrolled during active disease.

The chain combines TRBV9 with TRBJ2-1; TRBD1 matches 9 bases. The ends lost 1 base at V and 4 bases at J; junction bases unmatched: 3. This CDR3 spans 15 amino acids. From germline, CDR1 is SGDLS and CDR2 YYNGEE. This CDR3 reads CASSVSGTGYNEQFF. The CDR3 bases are TGTGCCAGCAGCGTAAGTGGGACAGGGTACAATGAGCAGTTCTTC.

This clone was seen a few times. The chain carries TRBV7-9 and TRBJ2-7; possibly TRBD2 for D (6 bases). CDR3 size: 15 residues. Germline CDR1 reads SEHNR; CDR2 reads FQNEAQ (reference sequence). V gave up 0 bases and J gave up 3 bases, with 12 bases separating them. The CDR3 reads CASSLAPGVLYEQYF. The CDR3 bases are TGTGCCAGCAGCTTAGCGCCGGGGGTTCTCTACGAGCAGTACTTC. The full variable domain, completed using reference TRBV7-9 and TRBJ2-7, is DTGVSQNPRHKITKRGQNVTFRCDPISEHNRLYWYRQTLGQGPEFLTYFQNEAQLEKSRLLSDRFSAERPKGSFSTLEIQRTEQGDSAMYLCASSLAPGVLYEQYFGPGTRLTVT.

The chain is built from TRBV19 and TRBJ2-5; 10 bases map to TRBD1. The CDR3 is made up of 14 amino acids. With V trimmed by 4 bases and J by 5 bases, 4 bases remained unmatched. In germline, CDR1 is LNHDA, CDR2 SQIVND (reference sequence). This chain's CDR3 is CASSKGQGWETQYF. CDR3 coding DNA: TGTGCCAGTAGTAAGGGACAGGGGTGGGAGACCCAGTACTTC.

Written as DNA, the CDR3 is TGTGCCAGCAGCCAGGGGGTCGACGGCTACACCTTC. Its protein product is CASSQGVDGYTF. This chain joins TRBV11-1 and TRBJ1-2; 7 positions agree with TRBD1. The CDR3 runs 12 residues. With V trimmed by 5 bases and J by 8 bases, 5 bases remained unmatched. CDR1 and CDR2 (germline): SGHAT, FQDESV (reference sequence).

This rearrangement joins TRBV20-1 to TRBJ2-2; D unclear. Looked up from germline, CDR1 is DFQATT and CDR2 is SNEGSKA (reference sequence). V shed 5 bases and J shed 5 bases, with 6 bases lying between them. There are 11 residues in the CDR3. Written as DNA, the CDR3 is TGCAGTGCTTTCCGGACCGGGGAGCTGTTTTTT. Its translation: CSAFRTGELFF.

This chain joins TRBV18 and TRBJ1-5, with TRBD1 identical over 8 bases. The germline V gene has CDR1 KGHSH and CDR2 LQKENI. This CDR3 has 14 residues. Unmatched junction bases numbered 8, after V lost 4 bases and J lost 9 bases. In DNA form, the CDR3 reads TGTGCCAGCTCACGGGGGGACAGGTCAGGGCCCCAGCATTTT. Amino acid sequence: CASSRGDRSGPQHF.

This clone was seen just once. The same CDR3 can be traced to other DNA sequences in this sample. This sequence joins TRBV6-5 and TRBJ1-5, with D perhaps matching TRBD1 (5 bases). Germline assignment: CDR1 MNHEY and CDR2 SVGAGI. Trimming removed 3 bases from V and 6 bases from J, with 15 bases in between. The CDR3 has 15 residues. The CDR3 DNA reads TGTGCCAGCAGTTATTCGTCAGGGTCCCGTCAGCCCCAGCATTTT. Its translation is CASSYSSGSRQPQHF.

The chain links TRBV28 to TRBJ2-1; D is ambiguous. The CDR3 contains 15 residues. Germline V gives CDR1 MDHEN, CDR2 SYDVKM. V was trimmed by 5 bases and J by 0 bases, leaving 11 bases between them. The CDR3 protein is CASSDGLSSYNEQFF. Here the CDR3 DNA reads TGTGCCAGCAGTGACGGGTTAAGCTCCTACAATGAGCAGTTCTTC.

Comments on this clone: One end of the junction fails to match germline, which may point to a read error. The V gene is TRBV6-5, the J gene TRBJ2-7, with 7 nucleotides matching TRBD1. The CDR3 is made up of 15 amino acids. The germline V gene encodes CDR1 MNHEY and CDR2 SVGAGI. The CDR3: CASSDSHGQEYEQYF. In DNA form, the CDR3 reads TGTGCCAGCAGTGACTCCCACGGACAGGAATACGAGCAGTACTTC.

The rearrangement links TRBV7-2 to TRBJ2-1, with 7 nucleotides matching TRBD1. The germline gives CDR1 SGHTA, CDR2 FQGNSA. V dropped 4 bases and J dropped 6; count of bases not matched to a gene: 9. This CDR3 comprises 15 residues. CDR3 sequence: CASSSNRGGINEQFF. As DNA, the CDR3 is TGTGCCAGCAGCTCAAACAGGGGTGGTATCAATGAGCAGTTCTTC.

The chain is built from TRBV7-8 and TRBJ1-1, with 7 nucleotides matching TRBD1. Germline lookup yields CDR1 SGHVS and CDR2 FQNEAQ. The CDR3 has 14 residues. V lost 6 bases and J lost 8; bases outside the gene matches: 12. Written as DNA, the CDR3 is TGTGCCAGCAGAAAGAATCGAGGGGGCAGGGAAGCTTTCTTT. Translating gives CASRKNRGGREAFF.

CDR3 coding DNA: TGTGCCAGCAGTTATAGTTTAGGGACTAGCGGGCTTGGAAACTCCTACGAGCAGTACGTC. Protein: CASSYSLGTSGLGNSYEQYV. This chain joins TRBV6-9 and TRBJ2-7, with TRBD2 identical over 12 bases. The junction had 14 bases not matched to a gene; V was cut back by 2 bases and J by 0 bases. Germline loops: CDR1 MNHGY, CDR2 SVAAGI. The CDR3 has 20 amino acids.

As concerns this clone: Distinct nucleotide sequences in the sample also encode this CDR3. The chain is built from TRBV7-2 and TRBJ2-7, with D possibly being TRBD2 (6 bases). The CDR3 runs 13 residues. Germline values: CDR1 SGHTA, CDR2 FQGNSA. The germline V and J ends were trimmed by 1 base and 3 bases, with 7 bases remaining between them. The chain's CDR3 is CASSLEAGYEQYF. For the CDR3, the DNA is TGTGCCAGCAGCTTAGAAGCGGGCTACGAGCAGTACTTC. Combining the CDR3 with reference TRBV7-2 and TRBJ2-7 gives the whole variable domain GAGVSQSPSNKVTEKGKDVELRCDPISGHTALYWYRQSLGQGLEFLIYFQGNSAPDKSGLPSDRFSAERTGGSVSTLTIQRTQQEDSAVYLCASSLEAGYEQYFGPGTRLTVT.

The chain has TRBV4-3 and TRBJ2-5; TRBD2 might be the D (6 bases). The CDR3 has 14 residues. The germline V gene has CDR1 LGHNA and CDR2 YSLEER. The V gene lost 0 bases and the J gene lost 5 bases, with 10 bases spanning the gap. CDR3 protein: CASSQDPRGETQYF. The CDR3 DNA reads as TGCGCCAGCAGCCAAGACCCCCGGGGGGAGACCCAGTACTTC.

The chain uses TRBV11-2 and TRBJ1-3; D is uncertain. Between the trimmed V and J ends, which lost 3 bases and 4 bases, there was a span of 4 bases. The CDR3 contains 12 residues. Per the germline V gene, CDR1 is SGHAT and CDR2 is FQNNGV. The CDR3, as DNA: TGTGCCAGCAGCTTCCCAGGAAACACCATATATTTT. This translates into CASSFPGNTIYF.

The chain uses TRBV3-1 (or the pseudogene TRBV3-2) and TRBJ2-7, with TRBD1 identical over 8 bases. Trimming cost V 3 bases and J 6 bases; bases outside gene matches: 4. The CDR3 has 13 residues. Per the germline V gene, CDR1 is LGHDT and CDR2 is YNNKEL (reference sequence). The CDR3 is CASSQSTGGEQYF. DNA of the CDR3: TGTGCCAGCAGCCAGAGCACAGGGGGCGAGCAGTACTTC.

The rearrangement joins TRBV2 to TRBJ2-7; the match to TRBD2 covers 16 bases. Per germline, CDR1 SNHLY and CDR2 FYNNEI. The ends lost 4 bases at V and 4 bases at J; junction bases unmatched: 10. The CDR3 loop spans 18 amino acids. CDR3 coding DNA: TGTGCCAGCAGTGTTGGGACTAGCGGGAGGGCCATTTTTTACGAGCAGTACGTC. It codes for CASSVGTSGRAIFYEQYV.

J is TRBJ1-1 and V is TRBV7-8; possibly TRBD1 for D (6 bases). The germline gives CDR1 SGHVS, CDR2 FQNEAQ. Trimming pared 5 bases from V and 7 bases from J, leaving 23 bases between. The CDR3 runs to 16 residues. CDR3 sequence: CASSPRTRGPVGEAFF. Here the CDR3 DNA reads TGTGCCAGCAGCCCCCGGACCAGGGGCCCTGTGGGTGAAGCTTTCTTT.

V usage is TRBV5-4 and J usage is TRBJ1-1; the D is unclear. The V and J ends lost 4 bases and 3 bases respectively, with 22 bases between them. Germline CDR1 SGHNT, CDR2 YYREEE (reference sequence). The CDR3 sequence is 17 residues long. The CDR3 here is CASSPLLLRTRDTEAFF. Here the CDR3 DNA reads TGTGCCAGCAGCCCCCTCTTGTTGCGTACGAGGGACACTGAAGCTTTCTTT.

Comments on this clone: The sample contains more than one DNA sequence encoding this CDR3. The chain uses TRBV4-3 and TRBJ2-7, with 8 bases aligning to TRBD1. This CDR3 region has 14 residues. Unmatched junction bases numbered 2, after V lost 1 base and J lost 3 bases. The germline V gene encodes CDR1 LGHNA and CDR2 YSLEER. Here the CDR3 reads CASSQGDRLYEQYF. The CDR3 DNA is TGCGCCAGCAGCCAAGGGGACAGGCTCTACGAGCAGTACTTC.

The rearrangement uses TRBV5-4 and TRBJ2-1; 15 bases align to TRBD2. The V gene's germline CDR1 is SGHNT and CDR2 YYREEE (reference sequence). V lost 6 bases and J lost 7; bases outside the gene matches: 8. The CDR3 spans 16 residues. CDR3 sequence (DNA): TGTGCCAGCACTCCGAGAGGGACTAGCGGGAGGAATGAGCAGTTCTTC. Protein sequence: CASTPRGTSGRNEQFF.

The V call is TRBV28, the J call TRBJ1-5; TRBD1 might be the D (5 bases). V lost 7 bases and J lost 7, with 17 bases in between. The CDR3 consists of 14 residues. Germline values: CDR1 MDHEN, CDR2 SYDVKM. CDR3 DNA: TGTGCCAGCACCCTTGGGGGGATGGGCCAGCCCCAGCATTTT. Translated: CASTLGGMGQPQHF.

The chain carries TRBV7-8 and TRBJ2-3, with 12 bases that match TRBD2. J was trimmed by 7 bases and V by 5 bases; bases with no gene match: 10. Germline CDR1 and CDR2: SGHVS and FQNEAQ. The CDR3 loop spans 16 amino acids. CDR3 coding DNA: TGTGCCAGCAGCCTCAGGACTAGCGGGGAGCCGTATACGCAGTATTTT. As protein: CASSLRTSGEPYTQYF.

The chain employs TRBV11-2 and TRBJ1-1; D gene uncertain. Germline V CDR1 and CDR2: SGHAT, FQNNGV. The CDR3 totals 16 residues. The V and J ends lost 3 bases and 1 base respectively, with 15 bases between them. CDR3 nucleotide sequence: TGTGCCAGCAGCTTTCCGCAGGTACGATCGAACACTGAAGCTTTCTTT. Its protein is CASSFPQVRSNTEAFF.

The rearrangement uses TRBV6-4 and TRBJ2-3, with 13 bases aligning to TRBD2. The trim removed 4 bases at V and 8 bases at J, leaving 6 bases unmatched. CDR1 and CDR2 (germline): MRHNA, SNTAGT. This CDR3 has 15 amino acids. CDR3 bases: TGTGCCAGCAGTGCACAGACTAGCGGGAGGAGTACGCAGTATTTT. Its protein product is CASSAQTSGRSTQYF.

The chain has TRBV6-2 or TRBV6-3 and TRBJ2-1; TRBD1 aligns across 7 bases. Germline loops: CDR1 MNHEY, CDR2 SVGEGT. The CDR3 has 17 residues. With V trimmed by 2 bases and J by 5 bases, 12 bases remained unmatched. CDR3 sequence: CASSYGMMGTENNEQFF. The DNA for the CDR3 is TGTGCCAGCAGTTACGGAATGATGGGGACAGAGAACAATGAGCAGTTCTTC.

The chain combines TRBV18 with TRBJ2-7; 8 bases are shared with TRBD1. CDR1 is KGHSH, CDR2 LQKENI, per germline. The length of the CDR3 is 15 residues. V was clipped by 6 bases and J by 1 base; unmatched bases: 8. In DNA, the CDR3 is TGTGCCAGCTCCCTGGGACAGGCGGTTTCCTACGAGCAGTACGTC. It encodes CASSLGQAVSYEQYV.

The chain's CDR3 is CASSKGECLIEQFF. The CDR3 coding sequence is TGTGCCAGCAGCAAAGGAGAGTGCCTCATCGAGCAGTTCTTC. The chain links TRBV21-1 to TRBJ2-1; the table calls TRBD2, which could not be checked here. TRBV21-1 is shown as a pseudogene. This CDR3 is 14 amino acids long.

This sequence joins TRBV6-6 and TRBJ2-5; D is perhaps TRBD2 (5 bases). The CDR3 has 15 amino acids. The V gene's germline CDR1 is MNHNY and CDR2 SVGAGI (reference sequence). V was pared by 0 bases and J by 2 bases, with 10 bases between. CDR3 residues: CASSYSTRVQETQYF. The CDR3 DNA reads TGTGCCAGCAGTTACTCAACGAGGGTACAAGAGACCCAGTACTTC.